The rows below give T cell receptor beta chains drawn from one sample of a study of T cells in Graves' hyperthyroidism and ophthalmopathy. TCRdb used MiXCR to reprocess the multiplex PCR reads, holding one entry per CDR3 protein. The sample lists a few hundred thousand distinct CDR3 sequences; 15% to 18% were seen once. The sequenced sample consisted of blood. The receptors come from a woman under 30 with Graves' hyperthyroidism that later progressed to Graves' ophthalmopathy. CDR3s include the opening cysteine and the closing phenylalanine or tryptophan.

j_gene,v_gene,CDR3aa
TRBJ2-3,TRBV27,CGTGYTDTQYF
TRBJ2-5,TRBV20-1,CSAREWQLPETQYF
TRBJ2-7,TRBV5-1,CASSFSGTDSYEQYF
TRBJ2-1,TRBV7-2,CASSLEGTGAHNEQFF
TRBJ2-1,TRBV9,CASSPQVPQYNEQFF
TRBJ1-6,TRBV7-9,CASSLDRPGYSPLHF
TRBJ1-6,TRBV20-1,CSANPRGLGNSPLHF
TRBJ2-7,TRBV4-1,CASSQETGGENEQYF
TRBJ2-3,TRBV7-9,CASSLVGGDTQYF
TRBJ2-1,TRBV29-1,CSVAQRGGYNEQFF
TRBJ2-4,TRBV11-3,CASSAGVGSIQYF
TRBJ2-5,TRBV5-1,CASSLALLKTQYF
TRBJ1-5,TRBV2,CASTPTGTGNQPQHF
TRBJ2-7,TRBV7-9,CASSISGGGGSYEQYF
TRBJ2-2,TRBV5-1,CASSLAPAGDTGELFF
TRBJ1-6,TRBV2,CASSGAGTGENSPLHF
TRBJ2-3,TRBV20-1,CSALDLRGTDTQYF
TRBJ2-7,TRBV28,CASSLGQGPNEQYF
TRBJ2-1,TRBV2,CASSDRGIYNEQFF
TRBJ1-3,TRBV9,CASSILGGRSGNTIYF
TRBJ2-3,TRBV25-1,CASREVGGGPTRTQYF
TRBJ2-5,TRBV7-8,CASSQGGGLAGGRETQYF
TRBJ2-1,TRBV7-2,CASSLGLALYNEQFF